Listed here are 24 T cell receptor beta chains from one sample, sequenced in a study of OX40 agonist ivuxolimab in advanced cancers. Produced via immunoSEQ multiplex PCR; TCRdb's table is partial and in-frame only. The sample shows 53,000 or so clones, about 90% of them seen only once. Material: CD4+ or CD8+ T cells sorted from blood, obtained in a trial of the OX40 agonist ivuxolimab. The receptors derive from an adult with an advanced solid tumor such as melanoma, head and neck, liver or kidney cancer.

This chain uses TRBV6-6 with TRBJ2-7; 7 nucleotides match TRBD1. CDR3 size: 15 residues. Germline CDR1 MNHNY, CDR2 SVGAGI (reference sequence). V dropped 4 bases and J dropped 0; count of bases not matched to a gene: 6. The CDR3 bases are TGTGCCAGCAGTTCTCCGGGACAGAGCTCCTACGAGCAGTACTTC. As protein: CASSSPGQSSYEQYF.

This clone was counted between two and nine times. The rearrangement joins TRBV10-3 to TRBJ1-5; tentatively, D is TRBD1 (6 bases). V was pared by 4 bases and J by 4 bases, with 8 bases between. Per the germline V gene, CDR1 is ENHRY and CDR2 is SYGVKD. This CDR3 region has 13 residues. CDR3 region: CAISGGQNQPQHF. DNA for the CDR3: TGTGCCATCAGTGGTGGACAGAATCAGCCCCAGCATTTT.

The chain links TRBV10-3 to TRBJ2-1, with 13 bases lining up with TRBD2. Trimming at V came to 2 bases and at J to 8 bases, leaving 6 bases not matched to a gene. CDR1 is ENHRY, CDR2 SYGVKD, per germline. The CDR3 is 16 residues long. The CDR3 DNA sequence: TGTGCCATCAGTGAGGGAAGGACTAGCGGGAGTGATGAGCAGTTCTTC. Encoded protein: CAISEGRTSGSDEQFF.

The chain links TRBV28 to TRBJ1-1; perhaps TRBD1 as D (5 bases). V lost 6 bases to trimming and J lost 7 bases, with 15 bases between them. This CDR3 spans 13 amino acids. The germline gives CDR1 MDHEN, CDR2 SYDVKM. This chain's CDR3 is CASRLMGDSEAFF. The CDR3 DNA is TGTGCCAGCAGGTTAATGGGCGACAGTGAAGCTTTCTTT.

The rearrangement joins TRBV29-1 to TRBJ2-7; TRBD1 is a possible D gene (6 bases). Looked up from germline, CDR1 is SQVTM and CDR2 is ANQGSEA. V lost 4 bases, J lost 3 bases, and 7 bases lay in between. CDR3 length equals 11 residues. The CDR3 nucleotides read TGCAGCGTTGGGGACAACTACGAGCAGTACTTC. It translates to CSVGDNYEQYF.

The chain employs TRBV7-9 and TRBJ1-4, with TRBD1 matching 7 bases. From germline, CDR1 is SEHNR and CDR2 FQNEAQ (reference sequence). V gave up 4 bases and J gave up 0 bases; unmatched junction bases: 5. This CDR3 has 16 residues. CDR3 bases: TGTGCCAGCAGCTCGTCCGGGACAGCAACTAATGAAAAACTGTTTTTT. Translation: CASSSSGTATNEKLFF.

V gene TRBV7-9 combines with J gene TRBJ1-1; a possible D gene is TRBD1 (6 bases). CDR3 size: 16 residues. The germline CDR1 and CDR2 sequences are SEHNR and FQNEAQ (reference sequence). The ends were cut back, 5 bases at V and 1 base at J, with 17 bases in the middle. CDR3 in amino acids: CASSPHREGTNTEAFF. For the CDR3, the DNA is TGTGCCAGCAGCCCCCACAGGGAGGGGACGAACACTGAAGCTTTCTTT.

The chain has TRBV30 and TRBJ2-3; 10 bases align to TRBD1. The germline V gene has CDR1 GTSNPN and CDR2 SVGIG (reference sequence). The V segment lost 1 base and the J segment 4 bases; nucleotides outside the gene matches: 8. The CDR3 is 16 residues long. CDR3 nucleotide sequence: TGTGCCTGGAGTGGCCGGGGACAGGGGTCGGCAGATACGCAGTATTTT. Its translation is CAWSGRGQGSADTQYF.

The chain combines TRBV6-5 with TRBJ2-2; D ambiguous. With 4 bases removed from V and 0 bases from J, the gap between germline ends came to 12 bases. The CDR3 loop spans 16 amino acids. The germline gives CDR1 MNHEY, CDR2 SVGAGI. The CDR3 protein is CASSSIRVPNTGELFF. The DNA for the CDR3 is TGTGCCAGCAGTTCTATCCGGGTGCCGAACACCGGGGAGCTGTTTTTT.

This chain uses TRBV29-1 with TRBJ2-3; no firm D call. V lost 4 bases and J 4 bases, leaving 12 bases between the germline ends. CDR3 length: 13 amino acids. Germline V gene sequence: CDR1 SQVTM, CDR2 ANQGSEA. The CDR3 DNA reads as TGCAGCGTTGGACACGGAGCAGCAGATACGCAGTATTTT. It is translated as CSVGHGAADTQYF.

This clone was recorded only once. The chain has TRBV7-2 and TRBJ2-7; TRBD1 matches 8 bases. V lost 5 bases, J lost 0 bases, and 9 bases stayed unmatched. The CDR3 sequence is 16 residues long. In germline, CDR1 is SGHTA, CDR2 FQGNSA. CDR3 DNA sequence: TGTGCCAGCAGCCCAGGGGGCGGAATCAGCTCCTACGAGCAGTACTTC. This encodes CASSPGGGISSYEQYF.

The chain uses TRBV10-2 and TRBJ1-5, with D maybe TRBD1 (6 bases). Trimming removed 2 bases at V and 2 bases at J, with 10 bases between. CDR1 and CDR2 from the germline V gene are WSHSY and SAAADI. The CDR3 contains 15 residues. CDR3 nucleotide sequence: TGCGCCAGCAGTGAGGGACAGTGGGGCAATCAGCCCCAGCATTTT. This sequence encodes CASSEGQWGNQPQHF.

This sequence joins TRBV5-1 and TRBJ2-5; no clear D. There are 15 residues in the CDR3. Germline V gene sequence: CDR1 SGHRS, CDR2 YFSETQ. Trimming removed 0 bases at V and 5 bases at J, with 14 bases between. The CDR3 loop is CASSLDHSEWETQYF. The CDR3 nucleotides are TGCGCCAGCAGCTTGGACCACTCAGAGTGGGAGACCCAGTACTTC.

Here the CDR3 reads CAWRSRGRAYNEQFF. As DNA, the CDR3 is TGTGCCTGGAGATCGAGAGGGAGGGCCTACAATGAGCAGTTCTTC. This chain links TRBV30 with TRBJ2-1; 7 nucleotides agree with TRBD2. With V trimmed by 3 bases and J by 2 bases, 7 bases remained unmatched. The CDR3 length is 15 residues. In germline, CDR1 is GTSNPN, CDR2 SVGIG (reference sequence).

The J gene is TRBJ2-2, the V gene TRBV10-1; tentatively, D is TRBD1 (5 bases). Trimming cost V 4 bases and J 7 bases, with 13 bases left between them. The V gene's germline CDR1 is WNHNN and CDR2 SYGVQD (reference sequence). This CDR3 contains 14 residues. In DNA form, the CDR3 reads TGCGCCAGCAGTGGCAGGGAATGGAGCGGGGAGCTGTTTTTT. Protein product: CASSGREWSGELFF.

This chain links TRBV9 with TRBJ1-1; 10 bases agree with TRBD1. The CDR3 is 15 residues long. Germline trimming cut 0 bases from V and 5 bases from J; bases unmatched to any gene: 4. Germline V gives CDR1 SGDLS, CDR2 YYNGEE. CDR3 in DNA: TGTGCCAGCAGCGTAGTGTTGGGACAGGGGACTGAAGCTTTCTTT. Encoded protein: CASSVVLGQGTEAFF.

This rearrangement joins TRBV27 to TRBJ1-1; 7 bases agree with TRBD1. Germline V CDR1 and CDR2: MNHEY, SMNVEV (reference sequence). CDR3 length: 14 amino acids. The junction had 2 bases not matched to a gene; V was cut back by 4 bases and J by 0 bases. CDR3 amino acids: CASSSRGMNTEAFF. As DNA, the CDR3 is TGTGCCAGCAGTTCCAGGGGGATGAACACTGAAGCTTTCTTT.

The chain combines TRBV7-9 with TRBJ1-1; tentative D call: TRBD1 (5 bases). The CDR3 sequence is 15 residues long. Deletions cut 7 bases from V and 4 bases from J, with 19 bases between. Germline CDR1 and CDR2: SEHNR and FQNEAQ (reference sequence). The CDR3: CASTPVQGFVTEAFF. In DNA form, the CDR3 reads TGTGCCAGCACCCCGGTCCAGGGTTTCGTCACTGAAGCTTTCTTT.

This clone was recorded only once. This chain links TRBV7-9 with TRBJ1-5, with TRBD1 matching 10 bases. CDR1 and CDR2 from the germline V gene are SEHNR and FQNEAQ (reference sequence). The CDR3 spans 18 residues. The trim removed 5 bases at V and 0 bases at J, leaving 10 bases unmatched. The DNA of the CDR3 is TGTGCCAGCAGCCCAGGAGACAGGGGGCTTTATAGCAATCAGCCCCAGCATTTT. Translating gives CASSPGDRGLYSNQPQHF.

Of note for this clone: This specimen includes other DNA sequences encoding the same CDR3. This rearrangement joins TRBV4-1 to TRBJ2-2; D gene unclear. Germline values: CDR1 MGHRA, CDR2 YSYEKL. CDR3 size: 13 residues. Trimming shortened V by 3 bases and J by 4 bases, and 6 bases separated the two germline ends. This CDR3 reads CASSQDGTGELFF. CDR3 nucleotide sequence: TGCGCCAGCAGCCAGGATGGCACCGGGGAGCTGTTTTTT.

The genes are TRBV19 and TRBJ2-5; a possible D gene is TRBD1 (6 bases). The V gene lost 8 bases and the J gene lost 4 bases, with 17 bases spanning the gap. This CDR3 has 14 residues. Germline V lookup: CDR1 LNHDA, CDR2 SQIVND (reference sequence). The CDR3 sequence is CASHPRGRGETQYF. In DNA form, the CDR3 reads TGTGCCAGTCATCCGAGGGGCAGGGGAGAGACCCAGTACTTC.

V is TRBV7-6 and J is TRBJ1-5; unclear D gene. CDR1 SGHVS and CDR2 FNYEAQ come from the germline V gene. The CDR3 spans 16 residues. V was shortened by 5 bases and J by 3 bases, with 17 bases between the two germline ends. The DNA of the CDR3 is TGTGCCAGCAGCCAACTTGCAGGAATCAACAATCAGCCCCAGCATTTT. Protein: CASSQLAGINNQPQHF.

This clone showed up just once. The chain employs TRBV14 and TRBJ1-1; D remains unclear. CDR1 SGHDN and CDR2 FVKESK come from the germline V gene. The CDR3 runs to 14 residues. With 3 bases removed from V and 4 bases from J, the gap between germline ends came to 12 bases. The CDR3 loop reads CASSHISRGTEAFF. CDR3 bases: TGTGCCAGCAGCCACATCAGTCGCGGCACTGAAGCTTTCTTT.

The CDR3 nucleotides read TGTGCCAGCAGTTCCGTAGCTAACTATGGCTACACCTTC. It yields the protein CASSSVANYGYTF. V usage is TRBV27 and J usage is TRBJ1-2, with D uncertain. Deletions cut 4 bases from V and 0 bases from J, with 6 bases between. This CDR3 has 13 residues. Germline CDR1 is MNHEY and CDR2 is SMNVEV (reference sequence).